This T cell receptor (beta chain) was retrieved from a study of sequential checkpoint blockade in melanoma. For the study at large: Patients were randomized 1:1 to nivolumab-then-ipilimumab or ipilimumab-then-nivolumab first-line.

Treatment reported: randomized to nivolumab then ipilimumab (arm A) or the reverse (arm B). Live CD3+CD8+ CD19− CD56− cells were sorted from PBMCs. V lost 3 bases and J 4 bases, leaving 4 bases between the germline ends. CDR1 and CDR2 (germline): SEHNR, FQNEAQ (reference sequence). The CDR3 loop spans 12 amino acids. Clones were sequenced by immunoSEQ multiplex PCR, and TCRdb holds only the in-frame ones, with some missing. This table has more than 9,000 clones, approximately 76% appearing once. This clone was observed a few times. Sample: CD8+ T cells sorted from blood (inferred from file names), taken from a patient given nivolumab and ipilimumab in sequence. This TCR was recovered from a human donor with melanoma. The chain carries TRBV7-9 and TRBJ1-5, with no clear D. Here the CDR3 reads CASSLENQPQHF. In DNA, the CDR3 is TGTGCCAGCAGCTTGGAGAATCAGCCCCAGCATTTT.